The 32 T cell receptor beta chains below come from one sample, sequenced in a study of blood T cells in healthy people across ages. Primers used in a second PCR of roughly 6 to 11 cycles were a sample-barcoded 5' primer and a J-beta primer mix. TCRdb redid the calling of the 5' RACE reads with MiXCR, one entry per CDR3 protein. The sample has roughly 800,000 distinct CDR3 sequences; roughly 60% are singletons. The specimen sequenced was blood. Source of these receptors: a man aged 25 to 40 in good health.

The CDR3 region is CASKRTSTDTQYF. The CDR3 DNA is TGTGCCAGCAAGCGGACTAGCACAGATACGCAGTATTTT. The gene calls are TRBV2 and TRBJ2-3; tentative D call: TRBD2 (5 bases). Germline V lookup: CDR1 SNHLY, CDR2 FYNNEI. V was clipped by 7 bases and J by 0 bases, with 8 bases between them. The CDR3 runs to 13 residues.

This clonotype was seen a handful of times. The chain is built from TRBV28 and TRBJ2-1, with D uncertain. The CDR3 is 16 amino acids. Trimming took 2 bases from V and 5 from J, leaving 16 bases between them. Germline CDR1 reads MDHEN; CDR2 reads SYDVKM. The CDR3 nucleotides read TGTGCCAGCAGTTTAGTTTTGTCTAGTTCCGACAATGAGCAGTTCTTC. Its protein is CASSLVLSSSDNEQFF.

The V and J genes are TRBV7-2 and TRBJ2-5; D might be TRBD1 (5 bases). The germline V gene has CDR1 SGHTA and CDR2 FQGNSA. The CDR3 length is 16 residues. V was trimmed by 2 bases and J by 5 bases, leaving 18 bases between them. DNA for the CDR3: TGTGCCAGCAGCTTATTTCAGGGATCCAGGGTCGAGACCCAGTACTTC. This gives the protein CASSLFQGSRVETQYF.

This chain links TRBV6-2 or TRBV6-3 with TRBJ2-5; D call uncertain. V lost 4 bases to trimming and J lost 5 bases, with 8 bases between them. Germline CDR1 reads MNHEY; CDR2 reads SVGEGT. The CDR3 runs 12 residues. The CDR3 is CASSFEWETQYF. For the CDR3, the DNA is TGTGCCAGCAGTTTTGAATGGGAGACCCAGTACTTC.

In DNA, the CDR3 is TGCAGTGCTAGTATACCGGGACTAGCGGAGTACAATGAGCAGTTCTTC. Translating gives CSASIPGLAEYNEQFF. V usage is TRBV20-1 and J usage is TRBJ2-1; TRBD2 matches at 11 bases. V was clipped by 3 bases and J by 4 bases; unmatched bases: 8. Germline CDR1 reads DFQATT; CDR2 reads SNEGSKA (reference sequence). This CDR3 contains 16 residues.

The chain recombines TRBV4-2 with TRBJ2-4; D may be TRBD2 (5 bases). The DNA matches TRBJ2-7 better at its end, which makes the J call doubtful. Germline CDR1 is LGHNA and CDR2 is YNFKEQ. CDR3 length equals 16 residues. The CDR3 protein is CASSQGGPFNGYEQYF. Written as DNA, the CDR3 is TGTGCCAGCAGCCAAGGCGGGCCTTTCAACGGCTACGAGCAGTACTTC.

V gene TRBV6-1 combines with J gene TRBJ1-1, with 7 bases aligning to TRBD1. Germline CDR1 reads MNHNS; CDR2 reads SASEGT. CDR3 size: 14 residues. Trimming cost V 6 bases and J 5 bases; bases outside gene matches: 9. As DNA, the CDR3 is TGTGCCAGCAGGACAGGGAGGGACGTGACTGAAGCTTTCTTT. This gives the protein CASRTGRDVTEAFF.

This clonotype occurred once. The V gene is TRBV7-2, the J gene TRBJ2-4, with 10 bases lining up with TRBD1. The tail of the sequence fits TRBJ2-5 better, so the J call may be wrong. Germline V gives CDR1 SGHTA, CDR2 FQGNSA. The CDR3 runs to 16 residues. CDR3 bases: TGTGCCAGCAGCTTACAGGGACAGGGGAACGGAGAGACCCAGTACTTC. The encoded protein is CASSLQGQGNGETQYF.

This chain joins TRBV3-1 and TRBJ2-7; D unresolved. The CDR3 runs to 13 residues. CDR1 and CDR2 (germline): LGHDT, YNNKEL (reference sequence). The germline V and J ends were trimmed by 8 bases and 0 bases, with 11 bases remaining between them. The CDR3 DNA sequence: TGTGCCAGCCGACCGGGTAGCTCCTACGAGCAGTACTTC. Translated, it gives CASRPGSSYEQYF.

The V and J genes are TRBV7-8 and TRBJ2-5; D ambiguous. Germline V gene lookup returns CDR1 SGHVS and CDR2 FQNEAQ. The V end was cut by 4 bases, the J end by 0 bases, with 15 bases between. This CDR3 contains 16 residues. In DNA form, the CDR3 reads TGTGCCAGCAGCTCAAAAAGGCCACCGTACCAAGAGACCCAGTACTTC. Translated: CASSSKRPPYQETQYF.

The table lists this clonotype with a count of one. The chain is built from TRBV6-1 and TRBJ2-7, with 10 bases aligning to TRBD1. Germline CDR1 reads MNHNS; CDR2 reads SASEGT. This CDR3 has 16 residues. Trimming cost V 1 base and J 2 bases; bases outside gene matches: 5. CDR3 coding DNA: TGTGCCAGCAGTGAAGTAGTGGGACAGGGGCCCTACGAGCAGTACTTC. Translating gives CASSEVVGQGPYEQYF.

J is TRBJ1-1 and V is TRBV6-2 or TRBV6-3, with 7 bases identical to TRBD1. The V gene end was trimmed by 4 bases and the J gene end by 4 bases; junction bases not matched to a gene: 12. Germline V CDR1 and CDR2: MNHEY, SVGEGT. This CDR3 is 16 amino acids long. The CDR3 nucleotides read TGTGCCAGCAGTTCCCTTACGGACAGGTCGGGCACTGAAGCTTTCTTT. This translates into CASSSLTDRSGTEAFF.

Only a few counts were recorded for this clonotype. The chain couples TRBV29-1 to TRBJ2-1; D is undetermined. This CDR3 has 14 residues. The V gene lost 1 base and the J gene lost 9 bases, with 16 bases spanning the gap. Germline values: CDR1 SQVTM, CDR2 ANQGSEA. The CDR3 bases are TGCAGCGTTGAAGTGACGCTAGACCCCTCTGAGCAGTTCTTC. It encodes CSVEVTLDPSEQFF.

This clonotype has just a few counts. The gene calls are TRBV6-5 and TRBJ2-2; 10 bases map to TRBD2. The V gene's germline CDR1 is MNHEY and CDR2 SVGAGI. The CDR3 is 17 amino acids. V dropped 0 bases and J dropped 4; count of bases not matched to a gene: 5. The CDR3 DNA sequence: TGTGCCAGCAGTTACTCCCTAGCGGGGGCTCTCACCGGGGAGCTGTTTTTT. It encodes CASSYSLAGALTGELFF.

This clonotype was seen a few times. The rearrangement joins TRBV6-1 to TRBJ1-1; 7 bases are a match to TRBD1. V dropped 6 bases and J dropped 7; count of bases not matched to a gene: 2. Germline V gene lookup returns CDR1 MNHNS and CDR2 SASEGT. The CDR3 is 11 amino acids. The CDR3, as DNA: TGTGCCAGCAGCTGGGACAGTGAAGCTTTCTTT. Amino acids: CASSWDSEAFF.

In this sample, this clonotype turned up a few times. V and J are TRBV20-1 and TRBJ2-1; D perhaps matches TRBD2 (6 bases). Germline V lookup: CDR1 DFQATT, CDR2 SNEGSKA (reference sequence). Trimming cost V 2 bases and J 4 bases, with 12 bases left between them. The CDR3 has 14 residues. CDR3: CSARSLALYNEQFF. In DNA, the CDR3 is TGCAGTGCTAGATCACTAGCCCTATACAATGAGCAGTTCTTC.

The chain joins TRBV7-6 to TRBJ2-1, with D possibly matching TRBD2 (6 bases). The CDR3 contains 15 residues. Trimming removed 5 bases at V and 2 bases at J, with 13 bases between. Germline-derived CDR1 and CDR2 are SGHVS and FNYEAQ. CDR3 in DNA: TGTGCCAGCAGCCGTAGCGGAATGGCCTACAATGAGCAGTTCTTC. Amino acid sequence: CASSRSGMAYNEQFF.

The chain links TRBV5-1 to TRBJ2-4, with D hard to call. The germline V and J ends were trimmed by 6 bases and 14 bases, with 6 bases remaining between them. The CDR3 covers 8 residues. Germline CDR1 is SGHRS and CDR2 is YFSETQ. The CDR3 region is CASNSEYF. The CDR3 coding sequence is TGCGCCAGCAACTCGGAGTACTTC. The complete variable domain, with remaining parts taken from reference TRBV5-1 and TRBJ2-4, reads KAGVTQTPRYLIKTRGQQVTLSCSPISGHRSVSWYQQTPGQGLQFLFEYFSETQRNKGNFPGRFSGRQFSNSRSEMNVSTLELGDSALYLCASNSEYFGAGTRLSVL.

This clonotype was recorded many times. This chain joins TRBV10-3 and TRBJ2-6; 10 bases fit TRBD1. The CDR3 loop spans 19 amino acids. Trimming removed 2 bases from V and 0 bases from J; junction bases left unmatched: 7. Germline assignment: CDR1 ENHRY and CDR2 SYGVKD. The CDR3 DNA reads TGTGCCATCAGTGAGGCGGGACAGGGGAGGTCCTCTGGGGCCAACGTCCTGACTTTC. It is translated as CAISEAGQGRSSGANVLTF.

This chain links TRBV5-5 with TRBJ2-7; D is possibly TRBD2 (6 bases). The J call is doubtful: the DNA matches TRBJ2-4 better. The CDR3 extends over 14 amino acids. The V gene's germline CDR1 is SGHKS and CDR2 YYEKEE (reference sequence). Written as DNA, the CDR3 is TGTGCCAGCAGCTCGGGAGTGCAGGGTTACATTCAGTACTTC. Amino acid sequence: CASSSGVQGYIQYF.

This clonotype appeared a few times. The chain has TRBV29-1 and TRBJ1-2; maybe TRBD1 (6 bases). Trimming removed 4 bases from V and 7 bases from J, with 13 bases in between. Germline V gene lookup returns CDR1 SQVTM and CDR2 ANQGSEA. This CDR3 comprises 12 residues. The CDR3 sequence is CSVAEQGLGYTF. The CDR3 DNA sequence: TGCAGCGTTGCCGAACAGGGTCTTGGCTACACCTTC. Combining the CDR3 with reference TRBV29-1 and TRBJ1-2 gives the whole variable domain SAVISQKPSRDICQRGTSLTIQCQVDSQVTMMFWYRQQPGQSLTLIATANQGSEATYESGFVIDKFPISRPNLTFSTLTVSNMSPEDSSIYLCSVAEQGLGYTFGSGTRLTVV.

The J gene is TRBJ1-4, the V gene TRBV12-3 or TRBV12-4, with TRBD1 as a possible D gene (6 bases). This CDR3 is 14 amino acids long. V lost 6 bases and J lost 3, with 11 bases in between. The CDR3 is CASREQGPNEKLFF. CDR3 DNA: TGTGCCAGCAGGGAACAGGGCCCTAATGAAAAACTGTTTTTT.

The genes are TRBV12-3 or TRBV12-4 and TRBJ2-3; 8 nucleotides align to TRBD2. This CDR3 has 15 residues. Germline trimming cut 6 bases from V and 1 base from J; bases unmatched to any gene: 6. The CDR3 coding sequence is TGTGCCAGCAGGGATAGCGGGAAAGGCACAGATACGCAGTATTTT. Translation: CASRDSGKGTDTQYF.

This clonotype was seen only once. The chain employs TRBV21-1 and TRBJ2-2; the table's D gene call, TRBD1, was not cross checked with the DNA. TRBV21-1 is annotated as a pseudogene. The CDR3 sequence is 17 residues long. CDR3 DNA sequence: TGTGCCAGCAGCATCAACGCGGGGCAAGAGGGGACCGGGGAGCTGTTTTTT. Protein product: CASSINAGQEGTGELFF.

This clonotype came up a few times. The chain joins TRBV20-1 to TRBJ2-7; tentatively, D is TRBD2 (6 bases). Trimming took 3 bases from V and 1 from J, leaving 13 bases between them. The CDR3 runs 14 residues. Germline V gene data show CDR1 as DFQATT and CDR2 as SNEGSKA (reference sequence). The CDR3 loop is CSASRVGGSYEQYF. The CDR3 DNA sequence: TGCAGTGCTAGTCGCGTGGGGGGATCCTACGAGCAGTACTTC.

The chain carries TRBV20-1 and TRBJ2-5, with 15 bases lining up with TRBD2. The V and J ends lost 1 base and 5 bases, in that order; junction bases with no gene match: 5. The CDR3 is 16 amino acids. Germline assignment: CDR1 DFQATT and CDR2 SNEGSKA (reference sequence). Written as DNA, the CDR3 is TGCAGTGCTAGAGGGACTAGCGGGAGGGTGTTGGAGACCCAGTACTTC. This encodes CSARGTSGRVLETQYF.

This clonotype appeared a single time. V gene TRBV5-5 combines with J gene TRBJ2-2; D tentatively fits TRBD1 or TRBD2 (5 bases each). V was clipped by 4 bases and J by 5 bases, with 12 bases between them. CDR3 size: 14 residues. CDR1 is SGHKS and CDR2 is YYEKEE in the germline V gene (reference sequence). In DNA form, the CDR3 reads TGTGCCAGCAGCAGGGACGCCGGGACCGGGGAGCTGTTTTTT. Translating it yields CASSRDAGTGELFF.

The rearrangement uses TRBV18 and TRBJ2-1, with D perhaps TRBD1 (6 bases). The CDR3 spans 16 residues. CDR1 is KGHSH and CDR2 is LQKENI in the germline V gene. V lost 3 bases and J lost 1, with 13 bases in between. CDR3 sequence reads: CASSPYDRRSYNEQFF. In nucleotides, the CDR3 is TGTGCCAGCTCACCTTACGACAGGAGATCCTACAATGAGCAGTTCTTC.

The chain links TRBV6-6 to TRBJ2-3, with 13 bases lining up with TRBD2. There are 17 residues in the CDR3. Germline loops: CDR1 MNHNY, CDR2 SVGAGI (reference sequence). V shed 5 bases, J shed 2 bases, and the junction held 7 bases outside the gene matches. CDR3 protein: CASSKSGLAGATDTQYF. CDR3 coding DNA: TGTGCCAGCAGTAAAAGCGGACTAGCGGGAGCCACAGATACGCAGTATTTT.

The genes are TRBV10-2 and TRBJ1-4, with D possibly matching TRBD1 (5 bases). The CDR3 has 13 residues. Trimming took 2 bases from V and 8 from J, leaving 9 bases between them. In germline, CDR1 is WSHSY, CDR2 SAAADI. Here the CDR3 reads CASSEARDEKLFF. The CDR3 coding sequence is TGCGCCAGCAGTGAGGCCAGGGACGAAAAACTGTTTTTT.

The V and J genes are TRBV4-3 and TRBJ2-1; a possible D gene is TRBD2 (6 bases). The J call is doubtful: the DNA matches TRBJ2-7 better. This CDR3 region has 16 residues. Germline CDR1 is LGHNA and CDR2 is YSLEER. CDR3 region: CASSQGIWRGHNEQYF. As DNA, the CDR3 is TGCGCCAGCAGCCAAGGTATATGGCGGGGTCACAATGAGCAGTACTTC.

The chain links TRBV5-1 to TRBJ2-7, with 7 bases lining up with TRBD1. With 2 bases clipped from V and 0 bases from J, the junction kept 11 bases outside the gene matches. Germline V gene sequence: CDR1 SGHRS, CDR2 YFSETQ. The length of the CDR3 is 17 residues. The CDR3 DNA is TGCGCCAGCAGCTTAGACGGTCCCCGGGACAGCTCCTACGAGCAGTACTTC. It codes for CASSLDGPRDSSYEQYF.